These 30 T cell receptor beta chains share one sample of origin, sequenced in a study of Ad26.COV2.S vaccination and SARS-CoV-2 variants. Only in-frame clones appear in the TCRdb table, and some are missing; sequencing was by immunoSEQ multiplex PCR. The repertoire includes under 150,000 clones, about nine tenths of them detected once, and 5% sits in the top ten. The sample here was peripheral blood, taken after recovery from COVID-19. Receptors originate from a human donor who had recovered from COVID-19.

The chain is built from TRBV9 and TRBJ2-7; perhaps TRBD1 as D (6 bases). Trimming removed 2 bases at V and 0 bases at J, with 9 bases between. The length of the CDR3 is 14 residues. CDR1 is SGDLS, CDR2 YYNGEE, per germline. This CDR3 reads CASSVAGASYEQYF. The CDR3 DNA is TGTGCCAGCAGCGTCGCAGGGGCCTCCTACGAGCAGTACTTC.

The chain employs TRBV2 and TRBJ2-1; a possible D gene is TRBD1 (6 bases). This CDR3 is built from 13 residues. Germline V gene data show CDR1 as SNHLY and CDR2 as FYNNEI. With 5 bases removed from V and 5 bases from J, the gap between germline ends came to 10 bases. The CDR3, as DNA: TGTGCCAGCAGTCAACAGGGCCACAATGAGCAGTTCTTC. Translating gives CASSQQGHNEQFF.

The chain links TRBV5-8 to TRBJ1-5; no reliable D call. The CDR3 length is 13 residues. CDR1 is SGHTS, CDR2 YDEGEE, per germline. Trimming cost V 10 bases and J 0 bases, with 11 bases left between them. The CDR3 sequence is CAVDPFSNQPQHF. The DNA for the CDR3 is TGTGCCGTCGACCCGTTTAGCAATCAGCCCCAGCATTTT.

The rearrangement joins TRBV28 to TRBJ2-7; possibly TRBD1 for D (6 bases). V was pared by 2 bases and J by 2 bases, with 13 bases between. Germline loops: CDR1 MDHEN, CDR2 SYDVKM. The CDR3 runs to 15 residues. As DNA, the CDR3 is TGTGCCAGCAGTTTAAGAGGGGGAATCACCTACGAGCAGTACTTC. Residues: CASSLRGGITYEQYF.

This clone was recorded once. V usage is TRBV30 and J usage is TRBJ1-2; D not resolved. The V end was cut by 0 bases, the J end by 8 bases, with 13 bases between. The CDR3 consists of 13 residues. Germline values: CDR1 GTSNPN, CDR2 SVGIG (reference sequence). CDR3 DNA sequence: TGTGCCTGGAGTGTAACCCCAGTTCAGGGCTACACCTTC. Translated: CAWSVTPVQGYTF.

The chain joins TRBV28 to TRBJ1-4; TRBD1 might be the D (5 bases). The ends were cut back, 6 bases at V and 8 bases at J, with 13 bases in the middle. CDR1 is MDHEN, CDR2 SYDVKM, per germline. The CDR3 loop spans 13 amino acids. The CDR3 here is CASRTTAPEKLFF. CDR3 nucleotide sequence: TGTGCCAGCAGAACGACAGCCCCCGAAAAACTGTTTTTT.

The rearrangement uses TRBV6-5 and TRBJ2-4, with 8 bases that match TRBD1. J was trimmed by 8 bases and V by 6 bases; bases with no gene match: 9. Germline V CDR1 and CDR2: MNHEY, SVGAGI. This CDR3 comprises 14 residues. The CDR3 DNA is TGTGCCAGCAGCCCCGACAGGGGTTGGGACATTCAGTACTTC. Its protein product is CASSPDRGWDIQYF.

This chain connects TRBV11-3 to TRBJ2-1; 12 nucleotides align to TRBD2. The CDR3 is 20 amino acids. Germline CDR1 SGHNT, CDR2 YENEEA. V trimming: 6 bases; J trimming: 5 bases; junction bases outside the gene matches: 20. This CDR3 reads CASSSATLLAGGPRDNEQFF. The CDR3 DNA is TGTGCCAGCAGTTCCGCTACCTTACTAGCGGGGGGACCGAGGGACAATGAGCAGTTCTTC.

The V call is TRBV28, the J call TRBJ2-3; no definite D call. V lost 4 bases and J lost 0, with 17 bases in between. Germline lookup yields CDR1 MDHEN and CDR2 SYDVKM. The CDR3 spans 17 residues. The CDR3 bases are TGTGCCAGCAGTTCAAACCTCCTAACAGATAGCACAGATACGCAGTATTTT. This gives the protein CASSSNLLTDSTDTQYF.

The rearrangement links TRBV12-3 or TRBV12-4 to TRBJ1-5, with a tentative D call TRBD1 (5 bases). Trimming pared 8 bases from V and 5 bases from J, leaving 13 bases between. The CDR3 has 13 residues. DNA of the CDR3: TGTGCCAGCTTGGGGGAGTGGGATCAGCCCCAGCATTTT. Translating it yields CASLGEWDQPQHF.

The chain recombines TRBV9 with TRBJ1-1; D gene uncertain. Germline lookup yields CDR1 SGDLS and CDR2 YYNGEE. Trimming cost V 4 bases and J 4 bases, with 20 bases left between them. The CDR3 has 16 amino acids. The CDR3: CASSQSPTALGTEAFF. The CDR3, as DNA: TGTGCCAGCAGCCAATCCCCCACAGCGTTGGGCACTGAAGCTTTCTTT. Using reference TRBV9 and TRBJ1-1 for the parts outside the CDR3, the full variable domain is DSGVTQTPKHLITATGQRVTLRCSPRSGDLSVYWYQQSLDQGLQFLIQYYNGEERAKGNILERFSAQQFPDLHSELNLSSLELGDSALYFCASSQSPTALGTEAFFGQGTRLTVV.

Turning to this clone: Other DNA sequences in the same sample also yield this CDR3. The chain combines TRBV28 with TRBJ2-3, with D unclear. The CDR3 is made up of 11 amino acids. Germline V gene lookup returns CDR1 MDHEN and CDR2 SYDVKM. V lost 5 bases to trimming and J lost 2 bases, with 2 bases between them. The CDR3, as DNA: TGTGCCAGCAGTAACACAGATACGCAGTATTTT. It is translated as CASSNTDTQYF.

V and J are TRBV4-3 and TRBJ2-7, with TRBD2 matching over 10 bases. Germline loops: CDR1 LGHNA, CDR2 YSLEER. J was trimmed by 4 bases and V by 2 bases; bases with no gene match: 5. The CDR3 runs 15 residues. The CDR3 DNA reads as TGCGCCAGCAGCCAACAGATACTAGCGGGGTACGAGCAGTACTTC. Translated: CASSQQILAGYEQYF.

The CDR3, as DNA: TGTGCCTGGAGTTCTCTTAGCACAGATACGCAGTATTTT. As protein: CAWSSLSTDTQYF. J is TRBJ2-3 and V is TRBV30; D unresolved. The CDR3 is 13 residues long. Per the germline V gene, CDR1 is GTSNPN and CDR2 is SVGIG (reference sequence). V was clipped by 2 bases and J by 0 bases, with 6 bases between them.

The V and J genes are TRBV7-2 and TRBJ1-5, with 8 bases identical to TRBD1. V shed 2 bases and J 0 bases; nucleotides not matched to a gene: 6. The germline gives CDR1 SGHTA, CDR2 FQGNSA. The CDR3 contains 17 residues. CDR3 in DNA: TGTGCCAGCAGCTTATTGACACAGGGGGATAGCAATCAGCCCCAGCATTTT. Its protein product is CASSLLTQGDSNQPQHF. The full variable domain, with the rest looked up from reference TRBV7-2 and TRBJ1-5, is GAGVSQSPSNKVTEKGKDVELRCDPISGHTALYWYRQSLGQGLEFLIYFQGNSAPDKSGLPSDRFSAERTGGSVSTLTIQRTQQEDSAVYLCASSLLTQGDSNQPQHFGDGTRLSIL.

V and J are TRBV6-5 and TRBJ1-2, with 7 bases fitting TRBD1. V dropped 2 bases and J dropped 7; count of bases not matched to a gene: 4. The germline gives CDR1 MNHEY, CDR2 SVGAGI. The CDR3 loop spans 13 amino acids. The CDR3 reads CASSYGAGGGYTF. CDR3 in DNA: TGTGCCAGCAGTTACGGGGCAGGGGGTGGCTACACCTTC.

The chain's CDR3 is CASSIRYGNGYTF. The CDR3 DNA sequence: TGTGCCAGTAGTATACGGTATGGAAATGGCTACACCTTC. The chain recombines TRBV19 with TRBJ1-2; D is undetermined. The CDR3 loop spans 13 amino acids. Germline V gene data show CDR1 as LNHDA and CDR2 as SQIVND (reference sequence). Trimming removed 2 bases from V and 6 bases from J, with 10 bases in between.

CDR3 in amino acids: CASSHYRDSEQYF. The CDR3 region has the DNA TGTGCCAGCAGCCATTATAGAGACTCCGAGCAGTACTTC. V gene TRBV7-2 combines with J gene TRBJ2-7; D unresolved. Per germline, CDR1 SGHTA and CDR2 FQGNSA. The CDR3 totals 13 residues. V lost 5 bases, J lost 6 bases, and 14 bases lay in between. Drawing the rest from reference TRBV7-2 and TRBJ2-7, the complete variable domain is GAGVSQSPSNKVTEKGKDVELRCDPISGHTALYWYRQSLGQGLEFLIYFQGNSAPDKSGLPSDRFSAERTGGSVSTLTIQRTQQEDSAVYLCASSHYRDSEQYFGPGTRLTVT.

V usage is TRBV7-6 and J usage is TRBJ2-3, with 10 positions matching TRBD2. In germline, CDR1 is SGHVS, CDR2 FNYEAQ. Trimming at V came to 1 base and at J to 2 bases, leaving 6 bases not matched to a gene. The CDR3 is made up of 17 amino acids. DNA for the CDR3: TGTGCCAGCAGCTTAGTTCTAGCGGGGGAATTCACAGATACGCAGTATTTT. It yields the protein CASSLVLAGEFTDTQYF.

This chain connects TRBV6-2 or TRBV6-3 to TRBJ2-1; D gene unclear. Trimming removed 0 bases from V and 1 base from J, with 10 bases in between. CDR1 is MNHEY, CDR2 SVGEGT, per germline. This CDR3 is 16 amino acids long. This CDR3 reads CASSYSWKRSYNEQFF. The CDR3, as DNA: TGTGCCAGCAGTTACTCATGGAAGAGGTCCTACAATGAGCAGTTCTTC.

This chain connects TRBV2 to TRBJ1-5; TRBD1 might be the D (6 bases). The CDR3 runs to 15 residues. The V and J ends lost 1 base and 1 base respectively, with 8 bases between them. The germline CDR1 and CDR2 sequences are SNHLY and FYNNEI. The CDR3, as DNA: TGTGCCAGCAGTGAAGAACAGGGAAGCAATCAGCCCCAGCATTTT. Translation: CASSEEQGSNQPQHF.

V and J are TRBV28 and TRBJ1-4, with D perhaps matching TRBD1 (6 bases). CDR3 size: 13 residues. The V end lost 2 bases, the J end lost 7 bases, and 8 bases lay between the germline ends. Germline V lookup: CDR1 MDHEN, CDR2 SYDVKM. The chain's CDR3 is CASSLDRFEKLFF. The CDR3 nucleotides are TGTGCCAGCAGTTTAGACAGGTTTGAAAAACTGTTTTTT. Combining the CDR3 with reference TRBV28 and TRBJ1-4 gives the whole variable domain DVKVTQSSRYLVKRTGEKVFLECVQDMDHENMFWYRQDPGLGLRLIYFSYDVKMKEKGDIPEGYSVSREKKERFSLILESASTNQTSMYLCASSLDRFEKLFFGSGTQLSVL.

The CDR3 DNA is TGTGCCAGCAGCGGCGACAGACAGGGAACATCCTACAATGAGCAGTTCTTC. Its protein is CASSGDRQGTSYNEQFF. The rearrangement links TRBV7-6 to TRBJ2-1; 7 bases are shared with TRBD1. CDR3 size: 17 residues. The V gene's germline CDR1 is SGHVS and CDR2 FNYEAQ. V lost 5 bases, J lost 1 base, and 11 bases stayed unmatched.

In its sample, this clone is medium-sized. Other nucleotide sequences in the sample specify the same CDR3. This chain uses TRBV9 with TRBJ2-3, with D possibly being TRBD1 (5 bases). Trimming removed 7 bases from V and 3 bases from J, with 15 bases in between. Germline V gene lookup returns CDR1 SGDLS and CDR2 YYNGEE. The length of the CDR3 is 14 residues. In DNA form, the CDR3 reads TGTGCCAGCGCCGGGCAGGGAAGTACAGATACGCAGTATTTT. Translating gives CASAGQGSTDTQYF.

This clone was detected a few times. The CDR3 DNA reads TGTGCCAGCAGTGACGTTAGAAAGCCCCAGCATTTT. Translation gives CASSDVRKPQHF. The rearrangement joins TRBV6-1 to TRBJ1-5; D not certain. The germline V and J ends were trimmed by 3 bases and 8 bases, with 8 bases remaining between them. The germline gives CDR1 MNHNS, CDR2 SASEGT. The CDR3 has 12 residues.

The chain uses TRBV6-5 and TRBJ1-2; D is possibly TRBD1 (5 bases). In germline, CDR1 is MNHEY, CDR2 SVGAGI. The CDR3 spans 13 residues. With 6 bases removed from V and 1 base from J, the gap between germline ends came to 9 bases. The CDR3: CASRIDSNYGYTF. CDR3 coding DNA: TGTGCCAGCAGGATCGACAGTAACTATGGCTACACCTTC.

The chain is built from TRBV28 and TRBJ2-1; D is possibly TRBD1 (5 bases). Trimming stripped 5 bases from V and 9 bases from J, with 11 bases between. Germline CDR1 reads MDHEN; CDR2 reads SYDVKM. There are 12 residues in the CDR3. Here the CDR3 reads CASSLRQGEQFF. CDR3 in DNA: TGTGCCAGCAGTCTTCGGCAGGGTGAGCAGTTCTTC.

This clone has a single count. The chain combines TRBV13 with TRBJ2-7; D unresolved. V was clipped by 2 bases and J by 3 bases, with 5 bases between them. Germline V CDR1 and CDR2: PRHDT, FYEKMQ (reference sequence). The CDR3 covers 12 residues. In nucleotides, the CDR3 is TGTGCCAGCAGCTTACCGAACTACGAGCAGTACTTC. Its protein is CASSLPNYEQYF.

The chain carries TRBV3-1 (or the pseudogene TRBV3-2) and TRBJ1-4; the match to TRBD1 covers 7 bases. The CDR3 totals 13 residues. V shed 6 bases, J shed 4 bases, and the junction held 2 bases outside the gene matches. Germline lookup yields CDR1 LGHDT and CDR2 YNNKEL (reference sequence). CDR3 in amino acids: CASRPGGNEKLFF. CDR3 in DNA: TGTGCCAGCAGGCCAGGGGGTAATGAAAAACTGTTTTTT.

The V gene is TRBV28, the J gene TRBJ1-1; 9 positions agree with TRBD1. V trimming: 6 bases; J trimming: 5 bases; junction bases outside the gene matches: 7. CDR1 and CDR2 from the germline V gene are MDHEN and SYDVKM. This CDR3 has 14 residues. This CDR3 is CASSLRTGVTEAFF. Written as DNA, the CDR3 is TGTGCCAGCAGCTTACGGACAGGGGTAACTGAAGCTTTCTTT.